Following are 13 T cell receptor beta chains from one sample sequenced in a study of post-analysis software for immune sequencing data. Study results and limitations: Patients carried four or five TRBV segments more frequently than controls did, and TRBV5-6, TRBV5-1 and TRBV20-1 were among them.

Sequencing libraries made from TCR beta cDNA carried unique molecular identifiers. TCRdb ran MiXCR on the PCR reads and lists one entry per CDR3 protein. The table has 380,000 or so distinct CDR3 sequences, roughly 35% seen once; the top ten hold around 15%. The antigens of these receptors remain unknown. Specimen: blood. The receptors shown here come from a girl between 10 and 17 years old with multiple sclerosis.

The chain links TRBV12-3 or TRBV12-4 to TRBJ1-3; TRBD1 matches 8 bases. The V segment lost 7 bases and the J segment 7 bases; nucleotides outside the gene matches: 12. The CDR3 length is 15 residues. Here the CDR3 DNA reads TGTGCCAGCAATGAACAGGGGGAAATTCGGAACACCATATATTTT. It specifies CASNEQGEIRNTIYF.

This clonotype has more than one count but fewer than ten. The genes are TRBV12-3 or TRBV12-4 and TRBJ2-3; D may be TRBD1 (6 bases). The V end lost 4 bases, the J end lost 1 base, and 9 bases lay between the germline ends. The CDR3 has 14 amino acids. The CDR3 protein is CASSSQGGTDTQYF. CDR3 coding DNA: TGTGCCAGCAGTTCACAGGGAGGCACAGATACGCAGTATTTT.

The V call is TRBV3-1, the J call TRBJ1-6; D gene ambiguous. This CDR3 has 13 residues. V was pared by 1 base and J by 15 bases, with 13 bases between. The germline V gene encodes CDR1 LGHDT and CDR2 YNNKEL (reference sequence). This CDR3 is CASSQVPPSGLHF. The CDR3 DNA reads TGTGCCAGCAGCCAAGTCCCCCCCTCAGGCCTCCACTTT. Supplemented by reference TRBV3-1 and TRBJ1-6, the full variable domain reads DTAVSQTPKYLVTQMGNDKSIKCEQNLGHDTMYWYKQDSKKFLKIMFSYNNKELIINETVPNRFSPKSPDKAHLNLHINSLELGDSAVYFCASSQVPPSGLHFGNGTRLTVT.

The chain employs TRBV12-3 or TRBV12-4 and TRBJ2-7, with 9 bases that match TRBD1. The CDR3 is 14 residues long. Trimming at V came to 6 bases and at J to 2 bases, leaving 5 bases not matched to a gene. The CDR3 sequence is CASRPGTGTYEQYF. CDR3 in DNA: TGTGCCAGCAGGCCCGGGACAGGGACCTACGAGCAGTACTTC.

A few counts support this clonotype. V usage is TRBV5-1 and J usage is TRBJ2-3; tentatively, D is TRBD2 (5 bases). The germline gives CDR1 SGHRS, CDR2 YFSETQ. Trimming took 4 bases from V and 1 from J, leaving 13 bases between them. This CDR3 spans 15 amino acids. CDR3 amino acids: CASSPDGERTDTQYF. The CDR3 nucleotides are TGCGCCAGCAGCCCTGACGGGGAACGCACAGATACGCAGTATTTT. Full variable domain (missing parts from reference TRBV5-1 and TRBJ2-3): KAGVTQTPRYLIKTRGQQVTLSCSPISGHRSVSWYQQTPGQGLQFLFEYFSETQRNKGNFPGRFSGRQFSNSRSEMNVSTLELGDSALYLCASSPDGERTDTQYFGPGTRLTVL.

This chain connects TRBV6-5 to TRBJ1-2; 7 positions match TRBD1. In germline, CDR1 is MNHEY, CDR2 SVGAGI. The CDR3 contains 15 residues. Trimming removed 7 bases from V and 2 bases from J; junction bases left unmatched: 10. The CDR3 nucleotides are TGTGCCAGCACCCAGGGGGGGGCTGGGAACTATGGCTACACCTTC. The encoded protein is CASTQGGAGNYGYTF.

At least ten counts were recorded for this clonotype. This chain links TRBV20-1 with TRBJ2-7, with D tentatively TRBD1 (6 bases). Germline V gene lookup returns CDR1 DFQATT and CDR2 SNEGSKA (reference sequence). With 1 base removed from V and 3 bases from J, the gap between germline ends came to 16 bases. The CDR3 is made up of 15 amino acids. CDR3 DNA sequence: TGCAGTGCTAGAGTTTATACAGGGTCCGGCTACGAGCAGTACTTC. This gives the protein CSARVYTGSGYEQYF.

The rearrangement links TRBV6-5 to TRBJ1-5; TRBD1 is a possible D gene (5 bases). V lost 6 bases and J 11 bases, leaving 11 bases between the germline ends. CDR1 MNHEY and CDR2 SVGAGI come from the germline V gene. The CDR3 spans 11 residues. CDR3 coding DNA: TGTGCCAGCAGCCAGGGACTGGCCCAGCATTTT. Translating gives CASSQGLAQHF.

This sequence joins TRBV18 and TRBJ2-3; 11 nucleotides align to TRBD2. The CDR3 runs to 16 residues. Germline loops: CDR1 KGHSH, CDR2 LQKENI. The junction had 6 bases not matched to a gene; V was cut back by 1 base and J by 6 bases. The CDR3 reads CASSPQTSGVRDTQYF. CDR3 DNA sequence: TGTGCCAGCTCACCACAGACTAGCGGGGTCCGGGATACGCAGTATTTT.

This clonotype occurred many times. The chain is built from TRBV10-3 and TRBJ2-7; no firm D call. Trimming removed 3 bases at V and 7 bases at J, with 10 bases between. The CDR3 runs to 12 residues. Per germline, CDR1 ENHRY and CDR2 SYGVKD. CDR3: CAISDVGGEQYF. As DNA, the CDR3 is TGTGCCATCAGTGACGTGGGTGGGGAGCAGTACTTC.

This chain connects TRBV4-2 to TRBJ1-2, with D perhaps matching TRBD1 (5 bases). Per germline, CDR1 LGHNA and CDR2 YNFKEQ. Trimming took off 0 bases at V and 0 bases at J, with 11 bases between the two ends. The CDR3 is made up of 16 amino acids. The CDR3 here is CASSQDSDSTNYGYTF. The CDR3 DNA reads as TGTGCCAGCAGCCAAGATTCCGACAGTACTAACTATGGCTACACCTTC.

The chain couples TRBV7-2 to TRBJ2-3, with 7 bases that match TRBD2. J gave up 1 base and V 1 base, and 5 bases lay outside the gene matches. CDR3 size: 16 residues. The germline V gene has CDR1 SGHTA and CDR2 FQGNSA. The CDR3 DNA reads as TGTGCCAGCAGCTTAGGTCCTAGCGGAGGCACAGATACGCAGTATTTT. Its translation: CASSLGPSGGTDTQYF.

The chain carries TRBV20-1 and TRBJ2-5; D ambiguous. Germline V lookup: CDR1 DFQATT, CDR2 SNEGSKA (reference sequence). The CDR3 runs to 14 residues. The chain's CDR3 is CSAYPPAQGETQYF. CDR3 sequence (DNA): TGCAGCGCCTACCCCCCGGCCCAAGGGGAGACCCAGTACTTC.